This entry concerns a single TCR beta chain. The length of the CDR3 is 15 residues. V was pared by 3 bases and J by 0 bases, with 9 bases between. Germline CDR1 and CDR2: MNHNS and SASEGT. TCRdb used MiXCR to reprocess the reads, holding one entry per CDR3 protein. The table shows a few hundred thousand distinct CDR3 sequences, with roughly 15% occurring only once. The data derive from a study of T cell repertoires in cytomegalovirus infection. Study in general: CMV infection and matching HLA type were both indicated by public TCR beta signatures.

Sample: PBMCs. This TCR was sampled from a human donor in good health (CMV status not recorded). Some clones in this sample may be carry-over from other donors' samples. The chain recombines TRBV6-1 with TRBJ1-5; D uncertain. CDR3 coding DNA: TGTGCCAGCAGTGACTTTAGAGTTAGCAATCAGCCCCAGCATTTT. It yields the protein CASSDFRVSNQPQHF.